These 13 T cell receptor beta chains came from one sample sequenced in a study of blood T cell repertoires in COVID-19. The method was immunoSEQ multiplex PCR; TCRdb's version includes in-frame clones alone and lacks a portion of them. The data hold about 210,000 clones, with about 86% observed a single time. Sequencing was carried out using PBMCs or T cells enriched from blood (not recorded which). Receptors originate from a woman in her fifties or sixties with acute COVID-19.

Here the CDR3 DNA reads TGCAGTGCTAGTAGCCAGGCCGTATCCTACGAGCAGTACTTC. It encodes CSASSQAVSYEQYF. The rearrangement joins TRBV20-1 to TRBJ2-7; unclear D gene. Looked up from germline, CDR1 is DFQATT and CDR2 is SNEGSKA (reference sequence). The ends were cut back, 3 bases at V and 1 base at J, with 13 bases in the middle. The CDR3 length is 14 residues.

The chain carries TRBV3-1 (or the pseudogene TRBV3-2) and TRBJ1-2; D is unclear. Trimming took off 1 base at V and 2 bases at J, with 5 bases between the two ends. This CDR3 contains 13 residues. Germline V CDR1 and CDR2: LGHDT, YNNKEL (reference sequence). The CDR3 protein is CASSQGGNYGYTF. The CDR3, as DNA: TGTGCCAGCAGCCAAGGCGGCAACTATGGCTACACCTTC.

The chain links TRBV4-3 to TRBJ2-7; 11 nucleotides align to TRBD2. The CDR3 sequence is 17 residues long. J lost 3 bases, V lost 2 bases, and 9 bases had no gene match. Germline V CDR1 and CDR2: LGHNA, YSLEER. The CDR3 bases are TGCGCCAGCAGCCAATTTACGCCTAGCGGGGGGAACTACGAGCAGTACTTC. As protein: CASSQFTPSGGNYEQYF.

This chain joins TRBV28 and TRBJ1-2; TRBD1 is a possible D gene (5 bases). The germline V gene encodes CDR1 MDHEN and CDR2 SYDVKM. The CDR3 has 13 amino acids. The V end lost 2 bases, the J end lost 4 bases, and 8 bases lay between the germline ends. Here the CDR3 reads CASSLGGVYGYTF. The CDR3 coding sequence is TGTGCCAGCAGTTTAGGAGGGGTCTATGGCTACACCTTC.

The genes are TRBV3-1 (or the pseudogene TRBV3-2) and TRBJ2-5; 8 bases align to TRBD1. CDR1 and CDR2 from the germline V gene are LGHDT and YNNKEL (reference sequence). CDR3 size: 15 residues. Trimming removed 3 bases from V and 4 bases from J; junction bases left unmatched: 7. The CDR3 DNA follows: TGTGCCAGCAGCCAGGGCGGACAGGGTACAGAGACCCAGTACTTC. As protein: CASSQGGQGTETQYF.

The chain uses TRBV5-1 and TRBJ2-5; D unclear. In germline, CDR1 is SGHRS, CDR2 YFSETQ. V was pared by 0 bases and J by 4 bases, with 10 bases between. The CDR3 has 14 residues. The CDR3 reads CASSLGQTGETQYF. CDR3 DNA sequence: TGCGCCAGCAGCTTGGGTCAGACGGGAGAGACCCAGTACTTC.

The chain recombines TRBV27 with TRBJ2-1; tentatively, D is TRBD1 (5 bases). V was pared by 3 bases and J by 9 bases, with 15 bases between. Germline CDR1 reads MNHEY; CDR2 reads SMNVEV (reference sequence). CDR3 length equals 14 residues. CDR3: CASSFGDSVFEQFF. The CDR3 nucleotides read TGTGCCAGCAGTTTCGGAGACAGCGTTTTTGAGCAGTTCTTC.

J is TRBJ2-5 and V is TRBV11-2, with TRBD1 matching over 12 bases. This CDR3 spans 16 amino acids. The V gene end was trimmed by 1 base and the J gene end by 6 bases; junction bases not matched to a gene: 6. CDR1 is SGHAT, CDR2 FQNNGV, per germline. The CDR3, as DNA: TGTGCCAGCAGCTTAGTTGGGACAGGGGGCCCCAAGACCCAGTACTTC. Translation: CASSLVGTGGPKTQYF.

The chain recombines TRBV6-5 with TRBJ1-2, with 9 bases identical to TRBD1. V shed 6 bases and J 5 bases; nucleotides not matched to a gene: 7. The CDR3 contains 14 residues. From germline, CDR1 is MNHEY and CDR2 SVGAGI. Here the CDR3 DNA reads TGTGCCAGCAGCCGTCAGGGACAGGGATATGGCTACACCTTC. It translates to CASSRQGQGYGYTF.

The rearrangement links TRBV7-9 to TRBJ1-5; D gene ambiguous. CDR1 and CDR2 from the germline V gene are SEHNR and FQNEAQ (reference sequence). The CDR3 runs 13 residues. V dropped 4 bases and J dropped 8 bases, with 12 bases sitting between them. This CDR3 is CASSSTHPEPQHF. CDR3 bases: TGTGCCAGCAGCTCAACTCACCCGGAGCCCCAGCATTTT.

This clone was seen a few times. The chain couples TRBV5-1 to TRBJ1-2; 8 nucleotides agree with TRBD1. V shed 4 bases, J shed 3 bases, and the junction held 2 bases outside the gene matches. From germline, CDR1 is SGHRS and CDR2 YFSETQ. The CDR3 spans 13 residues. The CDR3 DNA reads as TGCGCCAGCAGCCCGGACAGGGACTATGGCTACACCTTC. It translates to CASSPDRDYGYTF.

This clone occurred a few times. The V and J genes are TRBV20-1 and TRBJ2-2, with D perhaps TRBD2 (5 bases). V gave up 3 bases and J gave up 3 bases, with 11 bases separating them. This CDR3 has 14 amino acids. Germline lookup yields CDR1 DFQATT and CDR2 SNEGSKA (reference sequence). As DNA, the CDR3 is TGCAGTGCTAGTTCGGGGTCCGACACCGGGGAGCTGTTTTTT. Its translation is CSASSGSDTGELFF.

The J gene is TRBJ2-7, the V gene TRBV19, with 7 bases matching TRBD1. The CDR3 has 13 amino acids. V gave up 5 bases and J gave up 3 bases; unmatched junction bases: 4. CDR1 is LNHDA and CDR2 is SQIVND in the germline V gene (reference sequence). CDR3 sequence (DNA): TGTGCCAGTAGTTCGACAGGGATCTACGAGCAGTACTTC. Encoded protein: CASSSTGIYEQYF.